Given below is one T cell receptor beta chain in context. V was shortened by 3 bases and J by 9 bases, with 26 bases between the two germline ends. Germline CDR1 and CDR2: SQVTM and ANQGSEA. This CDR3 comprises 16 residues. Participants, roughly 18 to 90 years old, spanned about two dozen US areas. Clinical history reported by participants formed the basis on which cohorts were assigned. Recovered status applied to Cohort 3 donors who had two consecutive negative PCRs. It also applied to those with clearance or with symptom resolution. Profiling relied on immunoSEQ multiplex PCR, and the TCRdb table lists in-frame clones only, not all of them. The sample holds a few hundred thousand clones, around 86% seen once. The sample belongs to a study of blood T cell repertoires in COVID-19. Background on the study: Acute-phase and convalescent COVID-19 samples originated in the United States, Italy and Spain.

The V and J genes are TRBV29-1 and TRBJ2-5; a weak D match, TRBD1 (6 bases). This receptor was taken from a woman aged 45-65 years who had recovered from COVID-19. Sequencing input: PBMCs or T cells enriched from blood (not recorded which). CDR3 nucleotides: TGCAGCGTTGAGGAAAGGGAGACAGGAGACTCCCGGGCCCAGTACTTC. Its protein is CSVEERETGDSRAQYF.